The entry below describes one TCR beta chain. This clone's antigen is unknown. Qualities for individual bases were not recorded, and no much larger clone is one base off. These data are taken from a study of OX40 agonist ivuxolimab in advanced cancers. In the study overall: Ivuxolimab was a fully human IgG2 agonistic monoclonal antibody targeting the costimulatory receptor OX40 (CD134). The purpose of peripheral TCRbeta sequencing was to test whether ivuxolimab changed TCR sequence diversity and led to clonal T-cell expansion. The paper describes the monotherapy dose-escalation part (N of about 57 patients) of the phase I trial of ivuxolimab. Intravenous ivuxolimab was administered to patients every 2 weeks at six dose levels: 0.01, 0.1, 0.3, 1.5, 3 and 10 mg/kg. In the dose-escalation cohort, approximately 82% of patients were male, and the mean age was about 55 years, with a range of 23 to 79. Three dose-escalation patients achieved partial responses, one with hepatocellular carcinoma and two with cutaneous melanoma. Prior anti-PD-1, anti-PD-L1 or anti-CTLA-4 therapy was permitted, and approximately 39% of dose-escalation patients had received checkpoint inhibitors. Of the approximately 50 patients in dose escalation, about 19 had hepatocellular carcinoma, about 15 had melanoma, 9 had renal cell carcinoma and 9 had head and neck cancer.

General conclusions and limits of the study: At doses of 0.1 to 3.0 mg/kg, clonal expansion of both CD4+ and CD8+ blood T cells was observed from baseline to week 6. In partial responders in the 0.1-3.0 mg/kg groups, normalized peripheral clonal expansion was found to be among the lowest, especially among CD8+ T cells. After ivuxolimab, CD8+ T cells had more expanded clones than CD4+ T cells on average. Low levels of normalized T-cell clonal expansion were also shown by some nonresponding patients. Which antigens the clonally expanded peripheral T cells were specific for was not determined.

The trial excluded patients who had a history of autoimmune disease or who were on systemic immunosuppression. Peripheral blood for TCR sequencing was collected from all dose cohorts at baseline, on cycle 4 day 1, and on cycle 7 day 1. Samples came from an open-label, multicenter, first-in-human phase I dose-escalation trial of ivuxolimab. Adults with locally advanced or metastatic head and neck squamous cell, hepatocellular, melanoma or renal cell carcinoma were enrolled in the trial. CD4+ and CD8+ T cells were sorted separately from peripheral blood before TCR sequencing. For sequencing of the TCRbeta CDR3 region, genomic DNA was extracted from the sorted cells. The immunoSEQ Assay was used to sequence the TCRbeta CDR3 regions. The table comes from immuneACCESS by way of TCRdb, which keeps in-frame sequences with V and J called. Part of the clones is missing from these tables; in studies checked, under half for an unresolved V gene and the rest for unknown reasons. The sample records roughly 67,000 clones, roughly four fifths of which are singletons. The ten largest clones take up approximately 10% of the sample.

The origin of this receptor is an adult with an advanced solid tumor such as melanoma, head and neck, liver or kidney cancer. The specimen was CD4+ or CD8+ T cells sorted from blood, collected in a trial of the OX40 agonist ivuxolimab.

The CDR3 protein sequence reads: CASSLGEPPETQYF. The nucleotides are TGCGCCAGCAGCTTGGGGGAGCCCCCAGAGACCCAGTACTTC. The rearranged chain carries TRBV5-1 and TRBJ2-5; TRBD2 might be the D gene, on 5 matching bases. Reading the germline V gene gives CDR1 SGHRS and CDR2 YFSETQ. CDR3 length: 14 amino acids, cysteine to phenylalanine. Just the 42-base CDR3 DNA is kept, in frame starting at base 1. V was cut back by 0 bases and J by 4 bases, leaving a gap of 10 bases between them. Reference TRBV5-1 and TRBJ2-5 genes cover what lies past the CDR3, so the full variable domain is KAGVTQTPRYLIKTRGQQVTLSCSPISGHRSVSWYQQTPGQGLQFLFEYFSETQRNKGNFPGRFSGRQFSNSRSEMNVSTLELGDSALYLCASSLGEPPETQYFGPGTRLLVL.